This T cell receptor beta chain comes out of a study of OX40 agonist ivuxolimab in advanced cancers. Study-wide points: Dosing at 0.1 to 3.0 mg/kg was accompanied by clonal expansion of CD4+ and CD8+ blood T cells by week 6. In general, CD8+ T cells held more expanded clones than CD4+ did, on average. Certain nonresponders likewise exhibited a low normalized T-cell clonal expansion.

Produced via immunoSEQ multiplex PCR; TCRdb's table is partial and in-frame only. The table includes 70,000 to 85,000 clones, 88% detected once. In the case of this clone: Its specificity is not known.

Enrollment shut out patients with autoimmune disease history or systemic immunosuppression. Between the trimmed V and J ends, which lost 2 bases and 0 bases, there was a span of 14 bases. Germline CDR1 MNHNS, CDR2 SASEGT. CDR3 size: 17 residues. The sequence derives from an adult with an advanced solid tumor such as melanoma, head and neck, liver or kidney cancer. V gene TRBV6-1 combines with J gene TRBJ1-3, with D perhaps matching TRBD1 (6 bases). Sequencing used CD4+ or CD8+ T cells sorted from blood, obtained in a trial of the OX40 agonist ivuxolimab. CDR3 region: CASSERGHLSSGNTIYF. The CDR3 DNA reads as TGTGCCAGCAGTGAACGGGGACACCTGAGCTCTGGAAACACCATATATTTT.